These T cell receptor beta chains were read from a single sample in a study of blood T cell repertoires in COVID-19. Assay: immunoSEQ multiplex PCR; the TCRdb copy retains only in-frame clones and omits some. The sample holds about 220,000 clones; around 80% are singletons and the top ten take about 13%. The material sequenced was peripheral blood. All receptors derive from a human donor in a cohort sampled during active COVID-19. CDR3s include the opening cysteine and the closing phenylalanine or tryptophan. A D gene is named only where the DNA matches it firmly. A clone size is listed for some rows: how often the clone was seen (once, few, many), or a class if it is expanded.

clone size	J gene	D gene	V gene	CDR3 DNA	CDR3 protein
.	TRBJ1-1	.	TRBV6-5	TGTGCCAGCAGCCAGGGGTGGCTTAGGTCCACTGAAGCTTTCTTT	CASSQGWLRSTEAFF
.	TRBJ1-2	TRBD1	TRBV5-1	TGCGCCAGCAGCCGCGACAGGGCAGCCGACTATGGCTACACCTTC	CASSRDRAADYGYTF
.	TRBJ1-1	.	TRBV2	TGTGCCAGCAGGCTGAGGGTCCTGGACACTGAAGCTTTCTTT	CASRLRVLDTEAFF
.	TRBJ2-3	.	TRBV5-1	TGCGCCAGCAGCCCGCAGGAGCCCGGGGAAGATACGCAGTATTTT	CASSPQEPGEDTQYF
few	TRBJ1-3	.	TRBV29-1	TGCAGCGTGCGCGGGACTGACTCTGGAAACACCATATATTTT	CSVRGTDSGNTIYF
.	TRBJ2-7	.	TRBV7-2	TGTGCCAGCAGCTTACCGGGAGACGAGCAGTACTTC	CASSLPGDEQYF
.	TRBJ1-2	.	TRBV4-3	TGCGCCAGCAGCCAAGATTGGGCCTCAGCTAACTATGGCTACACCTTC	CASSQDWASANYGYTF
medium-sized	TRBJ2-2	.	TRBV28	TGTGCCAGCGCCAGAGGCGCCGGGGAGCTGTTTTTT	CASARGAGELFF
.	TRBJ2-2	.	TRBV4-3	TGCGCCAGCAGCCAAGTCTACAGGGTAAACACCGGGGAGCTGTTTTTT	CASSQVYRVNTGELFF
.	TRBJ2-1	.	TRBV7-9	TGTGCCAGCAGCTTACTAGGGAGTTTTAATGAGCAGTTCTTC	CASSLLGSFNEQFF
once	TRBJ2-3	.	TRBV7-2	TGTGCCAGCAGCCCCGCGGGCGGGGAGCCTAGCACAGATACGCAGTATTTT	CASSPAGGEPSTDTQYF
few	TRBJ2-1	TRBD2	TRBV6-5	TGTGCCAGCAGACGACTAGCGGGGTACAATGAGCAGTTCTTC	CASRRLAGYNEQFF
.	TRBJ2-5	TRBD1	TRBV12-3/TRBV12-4	TGTGCCAGCAGTTTAAACAGGGGAGAGACCCAGTACTTC	CASSLNRGETQYF
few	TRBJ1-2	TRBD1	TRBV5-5	TGTGCCAGCAGTCACTCCGGGACAGCTTCCTATGGCTACACCTTC	CASSHSGTASYGYTF
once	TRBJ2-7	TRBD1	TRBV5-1	TGCGCCAGCAGCTTGGGCCGGGACAGGAGAACCTACGAGCAGTACTTC	CASSLGRDRRTYEQYF
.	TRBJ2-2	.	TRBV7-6	TGTGCCAGCAGCAGTCGGGTAGGGGGCACCGGGGAGCTGTTTTTT	CASSSRVGGTGELFF
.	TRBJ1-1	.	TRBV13	TGTGCCAGCAGTTTTCAGTTGAACACTGAAGCTTTCTTT	CASSFQLNTEAFF
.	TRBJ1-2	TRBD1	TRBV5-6	TGTGCCAGCAGGAGAGGGGGCTCGGGCTATGGCTACACCTTC	CASRRGGSGYGYTF
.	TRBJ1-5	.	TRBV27	TGTGCCATCCGTAGCGGGAATCAGCCCCAGCATTTT	CAIRSGNQPQHF
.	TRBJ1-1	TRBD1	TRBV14	TGTGCCAGCAGCCGACAGGGGTTGGCCTTTTGGGTAGCTTTCTTT	CASSRQGLAFWVAFF
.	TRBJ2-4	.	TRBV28	TGTGCCAGCTGTCCGCCGGGACTAGCCAAAAACATTCAGTACTTC	CASCPPGLAKNIQYF
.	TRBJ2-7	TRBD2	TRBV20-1	TGCAGTGCTAGTCCTATTCCAGGCGCTAGCGGTCTCCTTTACGAGCAGTACTTC	CSASPIPGASGLLYEQYF
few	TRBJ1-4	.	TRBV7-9	TGTGCCAGCAGCTTAGCCGCGGCTGGTGCCAATGAAAAACTGTTTTTT	CASSLAAAGANEKLFF
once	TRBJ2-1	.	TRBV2	TGTGCCAGCAGCGCTGACATCGGTGAGCAGTTCTTC	CASSADIGEQFF
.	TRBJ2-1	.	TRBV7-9	TGTGCCAGCAGCTTAGCGCTTAACAGGGCGGGTCGGGAGTTCTTC	CASSLALNRAGREFF
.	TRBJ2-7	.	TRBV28	TGTGCCAGCAGTCCCCTAAGATACGAGCAGTACTTC	CASSPLRYEQYF